This record concerns one T cell receptor (beta chain) sequence. V trimming: 6 bases; J trimming: 3 bases; junction bases outside the gene matches: 2. CDR3 length: 13 amino acids. The germline V gene encodes CDR1 LNHDA and CDR2 SQIVND (reference sequence). The data stem from a study of cytomegalovirus exposure and HLA in healthy donors. Healthy people donating bone marrow made up the donors. PCR amplification relied on 60 Vbeta primers (plus 13 Jbeta primers). Generated by immunoSEQ multiplex PCR, the TCRdb table keeps only in-frame clones and is missing some. The sample holds some 70,000 clones. The receptor's source is a boy aged 5 to 17 in good health and CMV-seronegative. The source material was PBMCs. This sequence joins TRBV19 and TRBJ2-1; 7 bases are a match to TRBD2. The CDR3 region is CASSGGSYNEQFF. The CDR3 DNA is TGTGCCAGTAGCGGGGGGAGCTACAATGAGCAGTTCTTC.